This entry lists 25 T cell receptor beta chains sequenced from one sample in a study of molecular identifiers for immune sequencing clone quantification. Each CDR3 protein is one row after TCRdb ran MiXCR on the PCR reads. The sample contains tens of thousands of distinct CDR3 sequences, less than 20% of which appear only once. The sample was naive CD8+ T cells from blood, with Jurkat cell RNA spiked in. As to subset: FACS-sorted CD8+CD4-CCR7+CD45RA+ naive T cells. These receptors originate from a human donor in good health. Some libraries in this study had Jurkat cell RNA spiked in.

This clonotype came up a few times. J is TRBJ2-2 and V is TRBV10-3; the match to TRBD1 covers 9 bases. CDR3 length: 19 amino acids. With V trimmed by 1 base and J by 0 bases, 9 bases remained unmatched. Germline V gene data show CDR1 as ENHRY and CDR2 as SYGVKD. The CDR3 loop is CAISEWDRVNGANTGELFF. The DNA for the CDR3 is TGTGCCATCAGTGAGTGGGACAGGGTGAATGGGGCGAACACCGGGGAGCTGTTTTTT.

This clonotype showed up many times. This chain uses TRBV7-2 with TRBJ2-1, with 15 bases fitting TRBD2. Germline V gene sequence: CDR1 SGHTA, CDR2 FQGNSA. The CDR3 is 16 residues long. Trimming cost V 5 bases and J 2 bases; bases outside gene matches: 1. CDR3 loop: CASSGTSGRPYNEQFF. CDR3 nucleotides: TGTGCCAGCAGCGGGACTAGCGGGAGGCCCTACAATGAGCAGTTCTTC. The complete variable domain, with remaining parts taken from reference TRBV7-2 and TRBJ2-1, reads GAGVSQSPSNKVTEKGKDVELRCDPISGHTALYWYRQSLGQGLEFLIYFQGNSAPDKSGLPSDRFSAERTGGSVSTLTIQRTQQEDSAVYLCASSGTSGRPYNEQFFGPGTRLTVL.

This rearrangement joins TRBV3-1 to TRBJ2-5, with no clear D. Germline CDR1 reads LGHDT; CDR2 reads YNNKEL (reference sequence). Trimming cost V 1 base and J 5 bases, with 14 bases left between them. This CDR3 contains 15 residues. The CDR3 DNA follows: TGTGCCAGCAGCCAAGGTGTCATAGTAGAGGAGACCCAGTACTTC. Translation gives CASSQGVIVEETQYF.

The table lists this clonotype with a few counts. This rearrangement joins TRBV9 to TRBJ2-2, with a possible D match to TRBD1 (6 bases). The V and J ends lost 5 bases and 8 bases respectively, with 13 bases between them. The CDR3 contains 13 residues. Germline V gene data show CDR1 as SGDLS and CDR2 as YYNGEE. CDR3 region: CASSLQGDGELFF. The DNA of the CDR3 is TGTGCCAGCAGTCTACAGGGTGATGGGGAGCTGTTTTTT. Drawing the rest from reference TRBV9 and TRBJ2-2, the complete variable domain is DSGVTQTPKHLITATGQRVTLRCSPRSGDLSVYWYQQSLDQGLQFLIQYYNGEERAKGNILERFSAQQFPDLHSELNLSSLELGDSALYFCASSLQGDGELFFGEGSRLTVL.

In this sample, this clonotype turned up many times. The chain couples TRBV28 to TRBJ1-6; D may be TRBD1 (5 bases). V lost 7 bases and J lost 7, with 14 bases in between. Germline V gene sequence: CDR1 MDHEN, CDR2 SYDVKM. CDR3 length equals 14 residues. CDR3 protein: CASITIGTNSPLHF. CDR3 coding DNA: TGTGCCAGCATCACCATCGGGACCAATTCACCCCTCCACTTT.

Worth noting for this clonotype: This may be a read error: a much more frequent sequence differs by one nucleotide. J is TRBJ2-5 and V is TRBV12-3 or TRBV12-4; D gene ambiguous. The CDR3 length is 11 residues. CDR3 nucleotides: TGTGCCAGCGGTTTATGGGAGACCCAGTACTTC. Its protein product is CASGLWETQYF.

This chain links TRBV19 with TRBJ2-2; TRBD2 matches 7 bases. Germline CDR1 reads LNHDA; CDR2 reads SQIVND (reference sequence). The CDR3 totals 18 residues. V lost 3 bases, J lost 0 bases, and 10 bases stayed unmatched. CDR3 nucleotide sequence: TGTGCCAGTAGTATGGGTCGGTTCGCGGGAGCGAACACCGGGGAGCTGTTTTTT. Protein product: CASSMGRFAGANTGELFF.

With respect to this clonotype: Possible read error: a much larger clone is one base away. The chain has TRBV28 and TRBJ2-2, with unresolved D. The V gene's germline CDR1 is MDHEN and CDR2 SYDVKM. This CDR3 contains 15 residues. In DNA form, the CDR3 reads TGTGCCAGCAGTTTACCTACCGTGAACACCAGGGAGCTGTTTTTT. Translating it yields CASSLPTVNTRELFF.

This clonotype was seen ten or more times. The chain has TRBV10-3 and TRBJ2-3; the match to TRBD2 covers 12 bases. Germline assignment: CDR1 ENHRY and CDR2 SYGVKD. Trimming at V came to 6 bases and at J to 5 bases, leaving 9 bases not matched to a gene. The CDR3 extends over 16 amino acids. This chain's CDR3 is CAIRTWTSGAGDTQYF. The CDR3 bases are TGTGCCATCAGGACTTGGACTAGCGGGGCAGGAGATACGCAGTATTTT.

Points on this clonotype: Since a much larger clone is just one base distant, this may be a read error. The chain is built from TRBV10-2 and TRBJ2-5; tentatively, D is TRBD2 (6 bases). CDR1 is WSHSY, CDR2 SAAADI, per germline. V dropped 11 bases and J dropped 1 base, with 29 bases sitting between them. This CDR3 comprises 18 residues. CDR3 loop: CARRNSYQDYPLQETQYF. CDR3 DNA: TGCGCCCGCCGAAACAGCTACCAGGACTACCCGCTCCAAGAGACCCAGTACTTC.

The sample holds many counts of this clonotype. The gene calls are TRBV6-2 or TRBV6-3 and TRBJ2-7; TRBD2 aligns across 7 bases. Germline CDR1 reads MNHEY; CDR2 reads SVGEGT. Trimming cost V 3 bases and J 5 bases; bases outside gene matches: 10. The CDR3 length is 15 residues. The CDR3 DNA reads as TGTGCCAGCAGTTATTCGGCGGGAGACCGTCACGAGCAGTACTTC. Translated: CASSYSAGDRHEQYF.

This clonotype was seen repeatedly, ten times or more. The chain couples TRBV5-1 to TRBJ2-7, with 7 bases lining up with TRBD2. Germline assignment: CDR1 SGHRS and CDR2 YFSETQ. V shed 2 bases, J shed 3 bases, and the junction held 11 bases outside the gene matches. The CDR3 runs 16 residues. DNA for the CDR3: TGCGCCAGCAGCTTACCTAGCGGTGGGGAGTTCTACGAGCAGTACTTC. Translated: CASSLPSGGEFYEQYF.

This clonotype was seen a few times. The genes are TRBV4-1 and TRBJ1-1, with 8 nucleotides matching TRBD1. The CDR3 is made up of 16 amino acids. CDR1 is MGHRA and CDR2 is YSYEKL in the germline V gene. V dropped 4 bases and J dropped 6; count of bases not matched to a gene: 13. CDR3 sequence (DNA): TGCGCCAGCAGCCCCCGCGACCAGGGGGCATTCGCTGAAGCTTTCTTT. As protein: CASSPRDQGAFAEAFF.

This clonotype was counted a few times. The chain has TRBV5-1 and TRBJ1-1; possible D gene TRBD1, 5 bases. The CDR3 sequence is 18 residues long. V was clipped by 4 bases and J by 6 bases, with 28 bases between them. Germline values: CDR1 SGHRS, CDR2 YFSETQ. Here the CDR3 DNA reads TGCGCCAGCAGCCATCGGTGGGCAGGGTCGAGCCCTGGGTCTGAAGCTTTCTTT. Amino acids: CASSHRWAGSSPGSEAFF.

This clonotype showed up just a few times. The chain has TRBV23-1 and TRBJ2-1, with D maybe TRBD2 (6 bases). TRBV23-1 is treated as an ORF (open reading frame) with a function not yet certain. Trimming cost V 6 bases and J 6 bases, with 15 bases left between them. This CDR3 has 14 residues. CDR3 DNA: TGCGCCAGCAGGGAGGGACCGAAGGGCAATGAGCAGTTCTTC. The encoded protein is CASREGPKGNEQFF.

The table lists this clonotype with many counts. V is TRBV10-3 and J is TRBJ2-7; D is uncertain. The V gene's germline CDR1 is ENHRY and CDR2 SYGVKD. Trimming cost V 2 bases and J 0 bases, with 8 bases left between them. The CDR3 runs 14 residues. CDR3 residues: CAISEDLSSYEQYF. The CDR3 region has the DNA TGTGCCATCAGTGAGGACCTAAGCTCCTACGAGCAGTACTTC.

This clonotype was found many times. The chain couples TRBV7-2 to TRBJ2-7; no reliable D call. The CDR3 runs to 13 residues. Germline-derived CDR1 and CDR2 are SGHTA and FQGNSA. Trimming pared 3 bases from V and 4 bases from J, leaving 10 bases between. For the CDR3, the DNA is TGTGCCAGCAGCTTGGCAGGACCGTACGAGCAGTACTTC. Translation: CASSLAGPYEQYF.

About this clonotype: Possible read error: a much larger clone is one base away. V usage is TRBV11-2 and J usage is TRBJ2-5, with D hard to call. Germline lookup yields CDR1 SGHAT and CDR2 FQNNGV. The CDR3 runs to 13 residues. CDR3 residues: CASSFSYGEAQYF. Here the CDR3 DNA reads TGTGCCAGCAGCTTTTCCTACGGAGAGGCCCAGTACTTC.

Turning to this clonotype: This may be a read error: a much more frequent sequence differs by one nucleotide. The gene calls are TRBV5-6 and TRBJ2-1, with a tentative D call TRBD2 (5 bases). The germline CDR1 and CDR2 sequences are SGHDT and YYEEEE. CDR3 length equals 11 residues. CDR3 protein: CASSLGDEQSF. The CDR3 DNA follows: TGTGCCAGCAGCCTGGGAGATGAGCAGTCCTTC.

This clonotype was picked up many times. The chain employs TRBV6-5 and TRBJ2-1, with D tentatively TRBD2 (7 bases). From germline, CDR1 is MNHEY and CDR2 SVGAGI. Trimming pared 3 bases from V and 7 bases from J, leaving 22 bases between. The length of the CDR3 is 17 residues. As DNA, the CDR3 is TGTGCCAGCAGTTATGGTCTAGCGGACAGAGTTTCTAATGAGCAGTTCTTC. Translated, it gives CASSYGLADRVSNEQFF.

In the case of this clonotype: Given a much more abundant clone one base away, this may be a read error. The rearrangement uses TRBV28 and TRBJ2-7, with D possibly being TRBD1 or TRBD2 (5 bases each). The V gene's germline CDR1 is MDHEN and CDR2 SYDVKM. The CDR3 is 15 amino acids. Deletions cut 7 bases from V and 3 bases from J, with 19 bases between. This chain's CDR3 is CASKTRDGSFYEQYF. The CDR3 nucleotides are TGTGCCAGCAAAACCCGGGACGGCTCCTTCTACGAGCAGTACTTC. The whole variable domain, filled in from reference TRBV28 and TRBJ2-7, reads DVKVTQSSRYLVKRTGEKVFLECVQDMDHENMFWYRQDPGLGLRLIYFSYDVKMKEKGDIPEGYSVSREKKERFSLILESASTNQTSMYLCASKTRDGSFYEQYFGPGTRLTVT.

In this sample, this clonotype turned up many times. The V and J genes are TRBV6-2 or TRBV6-3 and TRBJ1-1; TRBD1 aligns across 8 bases. Looked up from germline, CDR1 is MNHEY and CDR2 is SVGEGT. The CDR3 is 17 amino acids. V lost 2 bases to trimming and J lost 1 base; unmatched junction nucleotides: 9. The CDR3, as DNA: TGTGCCAGCAGTTACACCCCTGGGCAGGGGGCGAACACTGAAGCTTTCTTT. It codes for CASSYTPGQGANTEAFF.

Remarks on this clonotype: The junction differs from germline at one of its ends, possibly a read error. The rearrangement links TRBV7-6 to TRBJ2-1, with TRBD2 as a possible D gene (6 bases). The CDR3 contains 15 residues. CDR1 SGHVS and CDR2 FNYEAQ come from the germline V gene. In DNA form, the CDR3 reads TGTGCCAGCAGCCCCTTACGGGGGTCGGGCAATGAGCAGTGCTTC. Its translation: CASSPLRGSGNEQCF.

This clonotype was recorded many times. V usage is TRBV4-3 and J usage is TRBJ2-1; 13 bases line up with TRBD2. The germline gives CDR1 LGHNA, CDR2 YSLEER. V dropped 4 bases and J dropped 8; count of bases not matched to a gene: 5. This CDR3 comprises 15 residues. The CDR3 DNA is TGCGCCAGCAGCCCACGGACTAGCGGGAGATATGAGCAGTTCTTC. This sequence encodes CASSPRTSGRYEQFF.

This clonotype appeared many times. The rearrangement links TRBV4-3 to TRBJ2-1, with D perhaps matching TRBD2 (6 bases). This CDR3 region has 14 residues. The germline V gene encodes CDR1 LGHNA and CDR2 YSLEER. V was shortened by 1 base and J by 6 bases, with 10 bases between the two germline ends. The CDR3 is CASSQGPGSNEQFF. The CDR3 DNA reads as TGCGCCAGCAGCCAAGGGCCCGGGAGCAATGAGCAGTTCTTC.